This T cell receptor (beta chain) was sequenced during a study of T cells in Graves' hyperthyroidism and ophthalmopathy. The CDR3 regions of TCR beta were amplified from RNA transcripts. First-round RT-PCR with HTBI primers amplified the TCR CDR3 region. From the multiplex PCR reads, TCRdb called clonotypes with MiXCR, one entry per CDR3 protein. The sample yields some 500,000 distinct CDR3 sequences, around 24% seen once. Per the germline V gene, CDR1 is LGHNT and CDR2 is FRNRAP. The ends were cut back, 6 bases at V and 3 bases at J, with 12 bases in the middle. CDR3 length equals 13 residues. Ophthalmopathy patients had moderate-to-severe active disease, CAS ≥3, NOSPECS ≥4, and disease duration under 3 months.

V and J are TRBV12-5 and TRBJ2-7; D is perhaps TRBD2 (5 bases). The sequence was obtained from a woman aged 25-40 years with Graves' ophthalmopathy. The sample taken for sequencing was blood. The chain's CDR3 is CASGPLGVYEQYF. CDR3 in DNA: TGTGCTAGTGGCCCCCTCGGGGTCTACGAGCAGTACTTC. The entire variable domain, with the rest obtained from reference TRBV12-5 and TRBJ2-7, is as follows: DARVTQTPRHKVTEMGQEVTMRCQPILGHNTVFWYRQTMMQGLELLAYFRNRAPLDDSGMPKDRFSAEMPDATLATLKIQPSEPRDSAVYFCASGPLGVYEQYFGPGTRLTVT.